Each of the 31 T cell receptor beta chains below was sequenced from the same sample in a study of blood T cells in healthy people across ages. A second PCR, run for about 7 to 11 cycles, used a sample-barcoded 5' primer plus a J-beta primer mix. TCRdb reprocessed the 5' RACE reads with MiXCR, giving one entry per CDR3 protein. The data contain about 640,000 distinct CDR3 sequences, roughly 50% of them singletons. The specimen sequenced was blood. Source of these receptors: a man in his sixties in good health.

This CDR3 is CASRWDPYNEQFF. CDR3 nucleotide sequence: TGTGCCAGCAGGTGGGACCCCTACAATGAGCAGTTCTTC. V and J are TRBV7-9 and TRBJ2-1; D is possibly TRBD1 or TRBD2 (5 bases each). The CDR3 consists of 13 residues. Germline values: CDR1 SEHNR, CDR2 FQNEAQ (reference sequence). With 6 bases removed from V and 2 bases from J, the gap between germline ends came to 8 bases.

The chain uses TRBV2 and TRBJ1-2; D is undetermined. In germline, CDR1 is SNHLY, CDR2 FYNNEI. The V gene lost 6 bases and the J gene lost 7 bases, with 15 bases spanning the gap. The CDR3 is 13 residues long. The CDR3 sequence: CASRFPSRGGYTF. The CDR3 coding sequence is TGTGCCAGCAGATTCCCCTCTCGGGGTGGCTACACCTTC.

Only a few counts were recorded for this clonotype. The chain combines TRBV28 with TRBJ1-1; no reliable D call. Germline V gene sequence: CDR1 MDHEN, CDR2 SYDVKM. V lost 5 bases, J lost 3 bases, and 4 bases lay in between. The CDR3 extends over 11 amino acids. The DNA of the CDR3 is TGTGCCAGCAGTCGCGACACTGAAGCTTTCTTT. Amino acids: CASSRDTEAFF.

There are a few counts of this clonotype. CDR3 coding DNA: TGCGCCAGCAGCTTGGGGGGTTTGGAGTACTTC. It yields the protein CASSLGGLEYF. The chain carries TRBV5-1 and TRBJ2-4; D ambiguous. V shed 0 bases and J shed 14 bases, with 9 bases lying between them. Germline CDR1 SGHRS, CDR2 YFSETQ. The CDR3 spans 11 residues.

The genes are TRBV6-5 and TRBJ2-7; D ambiguous. CDR1 is MNHEY, CDR2 SVGAGI, per germline. There are 11 residues in the CDR3. Trimming stripped 7 bases from V and 6 bases from J, with 10 bases between. CDR3 residues: CASTKRVEQYF. The CDR3, as DNA: TGTGCCAGCACCAAACGGGTCGAGCAGTACTTC.

V gene TRBV14 combines with J gene TRBJ1-2; maybe TRBD1 (6 bases). Trimming removed 3 bases from V and 6 bases from J, with 14 bases in between. Germline-derived CDR1 and CDR2 are SGHDN and FVKESK. CDR3 length: 14 amino acids. The CDR3 nucleotides are TGTGCCAGCAGCCACCGGACAGCCTTAGATGGCTACACCTTC. Encoded protein: CASSHRTALDGYTF.

This chain joins TRBV10-3 and TRBJ1-1, with a possible D match to TRBD1 (6 bases). Germline CDR1 ENHRY, CDR2 SYGVKD. The CDR3 loop spans 15 amino acids. V lost 0 bases to trimming and J lost 9 bases, with 17 bases between them. In DNA, the CDR3 is TGTGCCATCAGTGAGTCCCTGGGGTCAGGGGCCCAAGCTTTCTTT. It yields the protein CAISESLGSGAQAFF.

This chain links TRBV11-2 with TRBJ2-5, with 15 nucleotides matching TRBD2. V lost 1 base to trimming and J lost 4 bases; unmatched junction nucleotides: 4. Germline V gives CDR1 SGHAT, CDR2 FQNNGV. This CDR3 spans 17 amino acids. Written as DNA, the CDR3 is TGTGCCAGCAGCTTAGGGACTAGCGGGGGGGCACGAGAGACCCAGTACTTC. Its translation is CASSLGTSGGARETQYF.

This clonotype occurred a few times. The chain employs TRBV20-1 and TRBJ2-1; D possibly corresponds to TRBD2 (6 bases). Trimming shortened V by 6 bases and J by 9 bases, and 21 bases separated the two germline ends. The length of the CDR3 is 14 residues. Per the germline V gene, CDR1 is DFQATT and CDR2 is SNEGSKA (reference sequence). The CDR3: CSANPGLRPGEQFF. CDR3 DNA: TGCAGTGCCAATCCGGGACTCCGCCCCGGTGAGCAGTTCTTC.

This clonotype was observed a few times. The rearrangement joins TRBV6-1 to TRBJ1-4; weak D call: TRBD1 (5 bases). Germline values: CDR1 MNHNS, CDR2 SASEGT. Trimming pared 6 bases from V and 4 bases from J, leaving 9 bases between. CDR3 length: 13 residues. The CDR3 here is CASRTGFNEKLFF. The DNA for the CDR3 is TGTGCCAGCAGAACAGGTTTTAATGAAAAACTGTTTTTT.

V usage is TRBV7-9 and J usage is TRBJ2-3, with D tentatively TRBD2 (6 bases). The germline gives CDR1 SEHNR, CDR2 FQNEAQ (reference sequence). CDR3 length: 14 amino acids. The germline V and J ends were trimmed by 4 bases and 6 bases, with 14 bases remaining between them. CDR3 sequence reads: CASSSGLLGDTQYF. The CDR3 DNA is TGTGCCAGCAGCTCCGGACTACTCGGGGATACGCAGTATTTT. Filled out from reference TRBV7-9 and TRBJ2-3, the complete variable domain reads DTGVSQNPRHKITKRGQNVTFRCDPISEHNRLYWYRQTLGQGPEFLTYFQNEAQLEKSRLLSDRFSAERPKGSFSTLEIQRTEQGDSAMYLCASSSGLLGDTQYFGPGTRLTVL.

The chain joins TRBV2 to TRBJ2-2; D may match TRBD1 or TRBD2 (5 bases each). Trimming left V 4 bases short and J 7 bases short, with 10 bases between. The CDR3 loop spans 13 amino acids. Per germline, CDR1 SNHLY and CDR2 FYNNEI. CDR3 amino acids: CASSVGDRGELFF. In DNA form, the CDR3 reads TGTGCCAGCAGTGTGGGGGACCGCGGGGAGCTGTTTTTT.

V gene TRBV3-1 combines with J gene TRBJ1-2, with 8 nucleotides matching TRBD1. The V and J ends lost 1 base and 10 bases, in that order; junction bases with no gene match: 2. The CDR3 consists of 12 residues. The germline V gene has CDR1 LGHDT and CDR2 YNNKEL (reference sequence). CDR3 sequence: CASSQGDRIYTF. CDR3 coding DNA: TGTGCCAGCAGCCAAGGGGACAGGATCTACACCTTC.

Written as DNA, the CDR3 is TGTGCCAGCAGTGCCCCCGGACTAGCGGGGGGGAATGAGCAGTTCTTC. Translation gives CASSAPGLAGGNEQFF. The rearrangement joins TRBV28 to TRBJ2-1; 15 bases are a match to TRBD2. From germline, CDR1 is MDHEN and CDR2 SYDVKM. This CDR3 spans 16 amino acids. After removal of 5 bases from V and 7 bases from J, the junction contained 6 bases not matched to a gene.

V is TRBV6-2 or TRBV6-3 and J is TRBJ2-7; the D gene is possibly TRBD1 (6 bases). This CDR3 has 13 amino acids. The V and J ends lost 6 bases and 4 bases respectively, with 13 bases between them. Germline V lookup: CDR1 MNHEY, CDR2 SVGEGT. CDR3 sequence (DNA): TGTGCCAGCAGCAGGGGACACTGGTACGAGCAGTACTTC. This gives the protein CASSRGHWYEQYF.

The chain carries TRBV20-1 and TRBJ1-1; maybe TRBD1 (6 bases). The V gene's germline CDR1 is DFQATT and CDR2 SNEGSKA (reference sequence). The CDR3 is 15 amino acids. Trimming shortened V by 4 bases and J by 1 base, and 16 bases separated the two germline ends. The CDR3 loop is CSATKGGSGNTEAFF. As DNA, the CDR3 is TGCAGTGCTACAAAGGGGGGCTCTGGGAACACTGAAGCTTTCTTT.

The V gene is TRBV6-2 or TRBV6-3, the J gene TRBJ2-5, with D perhaps matching TRBD2 (5 bases). Looked up from germline, CDR1 is MNHEY and CDR2 is SVGEGT. Trimming stripped 10 bases from V and 2 bases from J, with 14 bases between. This CDR3 contains 13 residues. This chain's CDR3 is CAIGGYLQETQYF. CDR3 DNA: TGTGCCATCGGAGGCTACCTACAAGAGACCCAGTACTTC.

The chain joins TRBV20-1 to TRBJ2-7; 9 bases match TRBD1. J gave up 3 bases and V 3 bases, and 6 bases lay outside the gene matches. Per germline, CDR1 DFQATT and CDR2 SNEGSKA (reference sequence). This CDR3 region has 14 residues. The DNA for the CDR3 is TGCAGTGCTAGGACGGGGACAGGGAACTACGAGCAGTACTTC. Protein sequence: CSARTGTGNYEQYF.

This clonotype was seen a single time. CDR3 residues: CASSPGQGYAEAFF. The DNA for the CDR3 is TGTGCCAGTAGTCCGGGACAGGGGTACGCTGAAGCTTTCTTT. V gene TRBV2 combines with J gene TRBJ1-1, with 10 bases aligning to TRBD1. CDR3 length: 14 residues. Germline values: CDR1 SNHLY, CDR2 FYNNEI. The J segment lost 6 bases and the V segment lost 9 bases, leaving 10 bases of the junction unmatched.

The chain recombines TRBV25-1 with TRBJ1-2; 9 bases line up with TRBD1. CDR1 is MGHDK, CDR2 SYGVNS, per germline. The CDR3 contains 15 residues. With 1 base clipped from V and 6 bases from J, the junction kept 6 bases outside the gene matches. In DNA form, the CDR3 reads TGTGCCAGCAGTGAATTGGGACAGGGTAATGATGGCTACACCTTC. Its translation: CASSELGQGNDGYTF.

About this clonotype: One junction end disagrees with the germline gene, perhaps due to a read error. J is TRBJ1-2 and V is TRBV5-1; the match to TRBD1 covers 7 bases. This CDR3 region has 15 residues. The germline V gene has CDR1 SGHRS and CDR2 YFSETQ. CDR3 amino acids: CPSRETGQPNYGYTF. In DNA form, the CDR3 reads TGCCCCAGCAGGGAGACGGGACAGCCTAACTATGGCTACACCTTC. The entire variable domain, with the rest obtained from reference TRBV5-1 and TRBJ1-2, is as follows: KAGVTQTPRYLIKTRGQQVTLSCSPISGHRSVSWYQQTPGQGLQFLFEYFSETQRNKGNFPGRFSGRQFSNSRSEMNVSTLELGDSALYLCPSRETGQPNYGYTFGSGTRLTVV.

This chain connects TRBV5-1 to TRBJ2-7, with a weak D call TRBD1 (5 bases). The germline V gene encodes CDR1 SGHRS and CDR2 YFSETQ. Trimming took 0 bases from V and 7 from J, leaving 14 bases between them. The CDR3 has 14 amino acids. CDR3 nucleotides: TGCGCCAGCAGCTTGGGACAGATCTACAATGAGCAGTACTTC. Its translation is CASSLGQIYNEQYF.

This clonotype was seen repeatedly, ten times or more. This chain links TRBV19 with TRBJ1-2; D gene unclear. The length of the CDR3 is 12 residues. Trimming removed 5 bases from V and 4 bases from J, with 8 bases in between. The germline V gene has CDR1 LNHDA and CDR2 SQIVND (reference sequence). The chain's CDR3 is CASSPGSYGYTF. Here the CDR3 DNA reads TGTGCCAGTAGTCCAGGTTCCTATGGCTACACCTTC.

In regard to this clonotype: The DNA is omitted, as the CDR3 cannot be located on it reliably, and the CDR3 follows TCRdb's listing. The chain joins TRBV6-6 to TRBJ2-5; TRBD1 is taken as the D call from the table, unchecked against the DNA. Germline assignment: CDR1 MNHNY and CDR2 SVGAGI (reference sequence). Counting both end residues, the CDR3 totals 15 amino acids. The CDR3 loop reads CASSSSTPTVYEQYF.

V and J are TRBV12-3 or TRBV12-4 and TRBJ1-6, with D possibly being TRBD1 (6 bases). The CDR3 length is 13 residues. Trimming left V 8 bases short and J 10 bases short, with 15 bases between. The CDR3 DNA follows: TGTGCCAGCTCCGAACGGGGGGGCTCACCCCTCCACTTT. As protein: CASSERGGSPLHF.

This sequence joins TRBV20-1 and TRBJ1-6; D is unclear. CDR1 DFQATT and CDR2 SNEGSKA come from the germline V gene (reference sequence). CDR3 length: 12 residues. V was trimmed by 5 bases and J by 9 bases, leaving 11 bases between them. CDR3 amino acids: CSARSGFSPLHF. Written as DNA, the CDR3 is TGCAGTGCTCGAAGCGGGTTTTCACCCCTCCACTTT.

For this clonotype: One junction end does not reproduce the germline sequence, and a read error may be involved. The J gene is TRBJ1-6, the V gene TRBV5-4, with D possibly matching TRBD1 (6 bases). The germline CDR1 and CDR2 sequences are SGHNT and YYREEE (reference sequence). This CDR3 has 14 amino acids. CDR3 nucleotide sequence: TGTGCCAGCAGCATACAGGGATATAATTCACCCCTTCACTTT. The encoded protein is CASSIQGYNSPLHF.

V and J are TRBV27 and TRBJ1-2; no definite D call. The germline V gene has CDR1 MNHEY and CDR2 SMNVEV (reference sequence). Trimming cost V 2 bases and J 2 bases, with 18 bases left between them. CDR3 length: 17 residues. CDR3 nucleotide sequence: TGTGCCAGCAGTTTACCCCACCCTATAGAGCCCAACTATGGCTACACCTTC. It codes for CASSLPHPIEPNYGYTF.

The chain uses TRBV10-3 and TRBJ2-5; 8 bases line up with TRBD1. Germline trimming cut 4 bases from V and 2 bases from J; bases unmatched to any gene: 6. Per the germline V gene, CDR1 is ENHRY and CDR2 is SYGVKD. The CDR3 consists of 15 residues. In nucleotides, the CDR3 is TGTGCCATCAGTGGAACCGGGACAGGACAAGAGACCCAGTACTTC. Translation gives CAISGTGTGQETQYF.

A few counts support this clonotype. V is TRBV3-1 and J is TRBJ2-1, with D perhaps matching TRBD2 (7 bases). Germline V gene sequence: CDR1 LGHDT, CDR2 YNNKEL (reference sequence). This CDR3 region has 14 residues. V was clipped by 0 bases and J by 14 bases, with 17 bases between them. CDR3 coding DNA: TGTGCCAGCAGCCAAGATGGGCGGGGGCCGGCGGAGTTCTTC. This sequence encodes CASSQDGRGPAEFF.

This clonotype was detected once. This chain links TRBV5-1 with TRBJ2-5; 12 nucleotides line up with TRBD1. Germline V gene sequence: CDR1 SGHRS, CDR2 YFSETQ. With 4 bases clipped from V and 3 bases from J, the junction kept 7 bases outside the gene matches. The CDR3 is made up of 16 amino acids. As DNA, the CDR3 is TGCGCCAGCAGCCCGGGGACAGGGGGCATCAAAGAGACCCAGTACTTC. Translated, it gives CASSPGTGGIKETQYF.